The text below deals with one T cell receptor beta chain. Its antigen is as yet unknown. Sequenced by immunoSEQ multiplex PCR; TCRdb stores in-frame clones only, minus some. The sample holds tens of thousands of clones, around 90% seen once. This specimen belongs to a study of T cells in tuberculosis. General study results and limits: GMM-specific TCRs were nearer to active tuberculosis alpha repertoires, suggesting expansion.

CDR3 size: 17 residues. The V segment lost 2 bases and the J segment 1 base; nucleotides outside the gene matches: 11. The V gene's germline CDR1 is SGDLS and CDR2 YYNGEE. The time point is: new active TB diagnosis, blood taken before or within 7 days of starting treatment. This specimen was PBMCs, taken at tuberculosis diagnosis. The receptor was isolated from an adult with tuberculosis. The gene calls are TRBV9 and TRBJ1-2, with 7 bases that match TRBD1. CDR3 bases: TGTGCCAGCAGCGTTGGGTCCGGGACAGAAGTTAACTATGGCTACACCTTC. Its translation is CASSVGSGTEVNYGYTF.